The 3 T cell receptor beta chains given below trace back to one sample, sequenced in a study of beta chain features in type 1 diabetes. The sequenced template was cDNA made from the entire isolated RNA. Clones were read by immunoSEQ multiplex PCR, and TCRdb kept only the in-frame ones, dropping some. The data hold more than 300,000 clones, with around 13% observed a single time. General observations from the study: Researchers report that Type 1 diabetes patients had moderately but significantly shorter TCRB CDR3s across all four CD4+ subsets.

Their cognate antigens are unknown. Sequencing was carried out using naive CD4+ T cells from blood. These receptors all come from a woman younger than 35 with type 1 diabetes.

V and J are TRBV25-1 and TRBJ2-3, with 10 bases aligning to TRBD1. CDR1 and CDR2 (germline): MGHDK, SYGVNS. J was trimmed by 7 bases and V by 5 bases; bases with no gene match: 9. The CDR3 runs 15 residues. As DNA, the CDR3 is TGTGCCAGCAGTCCAGGGGGGACAGGGGAGCATACGCAGTATTTT. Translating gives CASSPGGTGEHTQYF.

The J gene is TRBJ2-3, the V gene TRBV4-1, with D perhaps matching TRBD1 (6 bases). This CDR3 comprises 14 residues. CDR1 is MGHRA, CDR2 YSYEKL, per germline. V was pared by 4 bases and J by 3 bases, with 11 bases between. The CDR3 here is CASSPLGGTDTQYF. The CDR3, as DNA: TGCGCCAGCAGCCCGCTAGGGGGTACAGATACGCAGTATTTT.

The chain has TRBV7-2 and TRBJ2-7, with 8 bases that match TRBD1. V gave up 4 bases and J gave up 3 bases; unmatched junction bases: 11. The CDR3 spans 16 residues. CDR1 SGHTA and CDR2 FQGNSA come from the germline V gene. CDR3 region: CASSSYLVGQGYEQYF. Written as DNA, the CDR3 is TGTGCCAGCAGCTCATATCTAGTTGGACAGGGCTACGAGCAGTACTTC.